This T cell receptor (beta chain) was profiled in a study of T cells in tuberculosis. Regarding the study as a whole: Active tuberculosis cases were adults; controls were adolescents.

Sequencing used immunoSEQ multiplex PCR; TCRdb keeps in-frame clones, though not all of them. The sample holds some 40,000 clones, 95% seen once. Remarks on this clone: As yet, its antigen is unknown.

The receptor's source is a donor between 10 and 35 years old with latent tuberculosis or without tuberculosis infection. The sequenced sample was PBMCs.

The CDR3 DNA follows: TGTGCCAGCAGATCGGGACAGGGGAGATACGAGCAGTACTTC. Residues: CASRSGQGRYEQYF. The chain recombines TRBV7-9 with TRBJ2-7; TRBD1 matches at 10 bases. Germline values: CDR1 SEHNR, CDR2 FQNEAQ (reference sequence). The CDR3 contains 14 residues. The V gene end was trimmed by 6 bases and the J gene end by 4 bases; junction bases not matched to a gene: 6.